This section outlines one T cell receptor (beta chain) sequence together with its context. Its antigen specificity is not known. The record has no base qualities; no much larger clone is one base away. These data originate in a study of cytomegalovirus exposure and HLA in healthy donors (dated by TCRdb to about 2017). Regarding the study in general: An earlier analysis of approximately 640 of the donors reported approximately 290 Gb of sequence data and roughly 110 million unique TCR beta sequences from 150 million to 200 million T cells. Roughly 300 gigabases of sequencing data and roughly 80 million unique TCR sequences made up an early release that covered nearly 650 HLA-typed donors. Among the roughly 400 genotyped donors, 75% to 90% belonged to the genetic ancestry cluster associated with self-reported Caucasian donors. The aim of the study was to test whether cataloging public T cell receptors could identify signatures of past pathogen exposure. The study profiled the T cell repertoires of under 850 subjects by immunosequencing and related them to cytomegalovirus serostatus. In addition to the first cohort of about 650 subjects, a separate validation cohort of approximately 110 different subjects was used. To predict cytomegalovirus infection status, the study combined high-throughput TCR immunosequencing, statistical association of individual TCRs with disease status, and machine learning. A later analysis re-examined previously published TCR beta repertoires from more than 650 donors and added high-resolution HLA genotyping to investigate patterns of TCR occurrence. Rather than drawing on any new phenotypic data, the later analysis identified candidate immune exposures from TCR beta sequences and the way those sequences occurred across donors. To decide whether each TCR beta V gene segment behaved as functional or pseudogenic, an earlier analysis of approximately 590 of the donors relied on high-throughput TCR beta sequencing. Donor age, sex, ethnicity and CMV serostatus were compiled together with the repertoire data. A later genetic analysis used genome-wide SNP genotypes for about 60% of the roughly 700 donors, treating that subset as a discovery cohort. All discovery cohort repertoires had been generated using a single sequencing platform. Both class I and class II loci were covered by HLA typing, at four-digit resolution. Typing coverage differed by locus: A, B, C, DRB1 and DQB1 were typed in roughly 620-630 donors, DQA1 in 522, DPA1 in some 570, and DPB1 in 450 to 480. Several DR-DQ haplotypes were treated as single units for association and clustering because of strong linkage in the cohort. Across under 500 genotyped donors of the cohort, an average of about 240,000 unique TCR beta nucleotide sequences per donor were sequenced, and roughly a sixth of those sequences were non-productive. What the study reported, not specific to this receptor: HLA typing was unavailable for some donors at each locus, so association tests used only the typed subset. An association between a missense DCLRE1C variant and V-gene and J-gene trimming of TCR beta chains was found in a later genetic analysis and replicated in an independent cohort. Across donors, most TCR sequences were observed very rarely, whereas some public TCRs were present in many individuals. Cytomegalovirus status was reported to be diagnosed by the classifier with high specificity and sensitivity in both the original and validation cohorts. In a later analysis, HLA-associated TCR beta chains were found to be more clonally expanded and to have lower generation probabilities than equally common non-associated chains. A later analysis associated 15,000 to 20,000 TCR beta sequences with specific HLA alleles at a false discovery rate of 0.05. Sequencing depth was assumed to be roughly uniform across donors in the presence/absence analyses, though that assumption may not hold. According to a later analysis, most CMV-associated TCR beta chains appeared to be HLA-restricted, and the HLA associations seemed to be driven largely by CMV exposure. The authors suggested that the approach could potentially be generalized to other disease states and immunological phenotypes. An earlier analysis of around 540 of the donors showed that most TCR beta V segments appeared in productive rearrangements either about 87% or about 30% of the time, which broadly matched IMGT annotations. In vitro tests confirmed that a few of the cytomegalovirus-associated TCR beta chains recognize cytomegalovirus antigens. The study listed 150 to 200 TCR beta chains as associated with cytomegalovirus. In a later analysis, the rate of TCR association differed among HLA loci, with DRB1 alleles having the most associated TCRs and HLA-C alleles having the fewest. A cluster of highly shared sequence variants was judged likely to be a technical artifact of the sequencing pipeline. Strong co-occurrence of HLA alleles, especially DR and DQ, made assigning TCR associations to individual alleles difficult. The earlier analysis of almost 600 of the donors excluded fewer than 20 rarely observed V segments, including chromosome 9 orphons, because counts were too low. A further reported finding was that TCR beta sequences accurately predicted the HLA-A and HLA-B alleles for most subjects in the first cohort. According to a later analysis, parvovirus B19, influenza, CMV and Epstein-Barr virus appeared linked to several top co-occurrence clusters. Compared with the approximately 720-donor mean, donors in an Asian-associated ancestry cluster had fewer N-insertions in productive TCRs, according to a later genetic analysis. Correlated functional status among segregating V segments might be attributable to linkage disequilibrium, but an unknown experimental factor could not be ruled out. Only TCR beta chains were sequenced in this cohort, and the absence of alpha or paired-chain data limited detectable features. Because the 87-base-pair reads could not distinguish some IMGT-functional V segments, including TRBV6-2 and TRBV6-3, those segments were excluded. CMV serostatus was the only immune exposure information available for the cohort.

Trimming costs V 6 bases and J 2 bases, and their ends lie 17 bases apart. The CDR3 numbers 14 residues from cysteine through phenylalanine. The retained sequence is limited to the CDR3, 42 bases, with the frame set at the first base. From a lookup of the germline V gene, CDR1 and CDR2 are SQVTM and ANQGSEA. Receptor amplification or capture employed the immunoSEQ multiplex PCR assay. For the multiplex PCR, a mixture combining 60 forward primers for TCR Vbeta segments and 13 reverse primers for TCR Jbeta segments was used. The CDR3 region of rearranged TCR beta genes was amplified from genomic DNA by a multiplex PCR assay. Amplified TCR beta libraries were sequenced as 87-base-pair reads on the Illumina HiSeq System. The authors processed their data as follows. Across the 670 or so repertoires, a later analysis counted about 81 million unique TCR beta chains, around 10 million of which were shared by at least two donors. To remove PCR and sequencing errors, raw reads were error-corrected and collapsed into unique sequences using a nearest-neighbor algorithm that merged closely related sequences. CDR3 sequences were aligned to IMGT reference sequences to assign V, D and J gene segments. For a sequence to be retained, at least a six-nucleotide match to both a V gene segment and a J gene segment was required. A rearrangement was called productive if the CDR3 had no stop codons and remained in frame with V and J, and every other rearrangement was called non-productive. CDR3 was defined by IMGT convention, running from the second conserved V-encoded cysteine to the conserved J-encoded phenylalanine. The earlier analysis of 500 to 750 of the donors excluded any sequence lacking an unambiguous match to a single V gene segment. An earlier analysis of several hundred of the donors called V segments functional above 56.7% productive rearrangements and segregating when the between-donor standard deviation exceeded 5%. A statistical classification framework was built to diagnose cytomegalovirus status from the catalog of TCR beta chain sequences. In a later analysis, TCR nucleotide sequences were compared against IMGT/GENE-DB human TR gene sequences so that V and J genes could be assigned. A later analysis assigned CDR3 sequences and most-parsimonious VDJ recombination scenarios with the TCRdist pipeline. In a later analysis, each TCR beta chain was defined by its CDR3 amino acid sequence together with its V-gene family, and reads without a unique V-gene family were excluded. In a later analysis, around 650 highly shared, low-generation-probability nucleotide sequences were removed to address suspected cross-contamination and a sequencing artifact. In a later analysis, a clonal expansion index was calculated for each public chain from normalized within-repertoire ranks of inferred template counts. Generation probabilities in a later analysis came from a VDJ recombination model fitted to out-of-frame rearrangements, and those results were checked against IGoR. In a later analysis, TCR-TCR, TCR-HLA and TCR-CMV co-occurrence was scored with hypergeometric tests, and a repertoire-size bias correction was applied to TCR pairs. False discovery rates were estimated in a later analysis by permuting HLA or CMV assignments 20 times. In a later analysis, co-occurring TCRs were grouped using DBSCAN, and TCRdist sequence similarity was added for clustering within HLA-allele-positive subsets. For co-occurrence clustering, repertoires with fewer than 30,000 or more than 120,000 public chains were excluded, along with five or six repertoires with anomalous nucleotide sharing. TCRdb retrieved this table from immuneACCESS and kept in-frame rearrangements only. Not all clones are present; in checked studies, unresolved V genes account for under half, and no reason is known for the remainder. V and J calls plus clone size are reproduced from that table; the DNA served to infer D and trimming. The sample records roughly 190,000 clones, roughly 78% of which are singletons. The top ten constitute approximately 1.5% of the sample.

The cohort consisted of 666 healthy bone marrow donors. At the time of sampling, every cohort member was nominally healthy, though immune exposures that went unrecorded were likely present. The donor tested CMV seropositive and was one of the 289 seropositive cohort members. Each donor provided a peripheral blood sample, and peripheral blood mononuclear cells were used for TCR beta sequencing. The Qiagen DNeasy Blood Extraction Kit was used to extract genomic DNA from the blood cell samples. The V and J segments used are TRBV29-1 and TRBJ2-7; TRBD2 is perhaps the D gene, given 5 matching bases. Input material: PBMCs. The TCR was taken from a girl between 5 and 17 years old in good health and CMV-seropositive. The CDR3 reads CSVHGRGFTYEQYF. The DNA reads as follows: TGCAGCGTCCATGGTCGGGGATTTACCTACGAGCAGTACTTC.